Shown below are 4 T cell receptor beta chains from a single sample sequenced in a study of T cell responses to AZD1222 COVID-19 vaccine. Clones were read by immunoSEQ multiplex PCR, and TCRdb kept only the in-frame ones, dropping some. The profile shows 90,000 or so clones, 88% of them singletons. The starting material was peripheral blood, obtained on day 0 of AZD1222 vaccination. These receptors all come from an adult in good health.

V and J are TRBV11-3 and TRBJ2-7; 9 bases are a match to TRBD1. CDR1 is SGHNT, CDR2 YENEEA, per germline. CDR3 size: 13 residues. V trimming: 4 bases; J trimming: 3 bases; junction bases outside the gene matches: 1. CDR3 bases: TGTGCCAGCAGCTGGGGACAGGGCTACGAGCAGTACTTC. This codes for CASSWGQGYEQYF.

The chain couples TRBV7-9 to TRBJ2-3; 8 nucleotides agree with TRBD1. This CDR3 region has 15 residues. V shed 5 bases and J 0 bases; nucleotides not matched to a gene: 4. Germline-derived CDR1 and CDR2 are SEHNR and FQNEAQ (reference sequence). The CDR3 here is CASSQAGGSTDTQYF. In DNA form, the CDR3 reads TGTGCCAGCAGCCAGGCAGGGGGCAGCACAGATACGCAGTATTTT.

The chain carries TRBV6-5 and TRBJ1-2; 9 bases are shared with TRBD1. With V trimmed by 7 bases and J by 4 bases, 10 bases remained unmatched. The CDR3 is 15 residues long. Germline V CDR1 and CDR2: MNHEY, SVGAGI. The CDR3, as DNA: TGTGCCAGCACACCCCAGCTGGACAGGGGCTATGGCTACACCTTC. It yields the protein CASTPQLDRGYGYTF.

V usage is TRBV7-6 and J usage is TRBJ2-1; weak D call: TRBD1 (7 bases). This CDR3 is 20 amino acids long. Trimming cost V 1 base and J 10 bases, with 32 bases left between them. The germline V gene encodes CDR1 SGHVS and CDR2 FNYEAQ. The CDR3 region has the DNA TGTGCCAGCAGCTTAGTCGCAGGGGGGATGCGGTCTGCTCGGGATGTGGAGCAGTTCTTC. It encodes CASSLVAGGMRSARDVEQFF.